Listed here are 4 T cell receptor beta chains from one sample, sequenced in a study of regulatory T cells in long-lasting Graves disease. Time point here: newly diagnosed GD, antithyroid drugs for less than 3 months. Following extraction of RNA from PBMCs, that RNA was used to make the TCR library. Combining iRepertoire HTBI primers with Arm-PCR of CDR3 regions, the authors built TCR beta libraries. TCRdb fed the multiplex PCR reads into MiXCR, producing one record per CDR3 protein. The sample records approximately 350,000 distinct CDR3 sequences, 16% being singletons. The sample also formed part of further work on T cells in Graves' hyperthyroidism and ophthalmopathy.

Source: peripheral blood mononuclear cells (PBMCs), taken at new diagnosis, from a patient treated with antithyroid drugs. These receptors all come from a man aged 35 to 55 with Graves disease.

This clonotype occurred many times. The genes are TRBV4-2 and TRBJ2-3; a weak D match, TRBD2 (5 bases). Germline V gene data show CDR1 as LGHNA and CDR2 as YNFKEQ. V gave up 4 bases and J gave up 4 bases, with 21 bases separating them. The CDR3 sequence is 17 residues long. The CDR3 coding sequence is TGTGCCAGCAGCCCCTCTTTCGTGGCTAGCTACGCAGATACGCAGTATTTT. This gives the protein CASSPSFVASYADTQYF.

The chain links TRBV5-1 to TRBJ2-1; D may be TRBD1 (6 bases). The CDR3 totals 12 residues. V was pared by 1 base and J by 10 bases, with 9 bases between. CDR1 SGHRS and CDR2 YFSETQ come from the germline V gene. The DNA of the CDR3 is TGCGCCAGCAGCTTGACAGGGACCGAGCAGTTCTTC. It translates to CASSLTGTEQFF.

This clonotype came up many times. J is TRBJ2-7 and V is TRBV7-8; no definite D call. The CDR3 has 13 amino acids. Trimming took off 5 bases at V and 3 bases at J, with 11 bases between the two ends. Per germline, CDR1 SGHVS and CDR2 FQNEAQ. The CDR3 is CASSRLGGYEQYF. For the CDR3, the DNA is TGTGCCAGCAGCCGCCTCGGCGGCTACGAGCAGTACTTC.

This clonotype was counted many times. The V call is TRBV14, the J call TRBJ1-2; D is ambiguous. In germline, CDR1 is SGHDN, CDR2 FVKESK. V was trimmed by 0 bases and J by 8 bases, leaving 19 bases between them. The length of the CDR3 is 16 residues. Here the CDR3 reads CASSQDLRASYTGYTF. CDR3 DNA sequence: TGTGCCAGCAGCCAAGACCTCCGGGCCTCTTACACGGGCTACACCTTC.